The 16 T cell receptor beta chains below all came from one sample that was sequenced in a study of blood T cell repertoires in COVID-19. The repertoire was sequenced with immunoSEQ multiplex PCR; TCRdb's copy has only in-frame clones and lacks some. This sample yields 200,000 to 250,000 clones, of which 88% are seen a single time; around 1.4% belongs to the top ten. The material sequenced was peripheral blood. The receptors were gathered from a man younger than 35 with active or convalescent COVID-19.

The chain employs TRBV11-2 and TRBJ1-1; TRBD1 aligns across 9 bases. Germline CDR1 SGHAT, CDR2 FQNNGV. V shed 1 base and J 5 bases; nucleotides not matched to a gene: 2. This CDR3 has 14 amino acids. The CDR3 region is CASSLVTGGTEAFF. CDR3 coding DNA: TGTGCCAGCAGCTTAGTGACAGGGGGTACTGAAGCTTTCTTT.

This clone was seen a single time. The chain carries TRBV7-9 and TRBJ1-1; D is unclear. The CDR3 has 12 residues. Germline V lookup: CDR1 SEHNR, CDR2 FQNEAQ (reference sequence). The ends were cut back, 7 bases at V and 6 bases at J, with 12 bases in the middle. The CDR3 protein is CASTRLVAEAFF. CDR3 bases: TGTGCCAGCACCCGGTTAGTCGCTGAAGCTTTCTTT.

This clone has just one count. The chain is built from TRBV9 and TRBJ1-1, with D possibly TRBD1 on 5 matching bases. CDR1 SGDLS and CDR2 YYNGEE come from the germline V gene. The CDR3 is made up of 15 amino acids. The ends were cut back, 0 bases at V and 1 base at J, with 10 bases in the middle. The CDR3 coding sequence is TGTGCCAGCAGCGTAGGACAGACCTCGAACACTGAAGCTTTCTTT. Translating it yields CASSVGQTSNTEAFF. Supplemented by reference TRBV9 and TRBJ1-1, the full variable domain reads DSGVTQTPKHLITATGQRVTLRCSPRSGDLSVYWYQQSLDQGLQFLIQYYNGEERAKGNILERFSAQQFPDLHSELNLSSLELGDSALYFCASSVGQTSNTEAFFGQGTRLTVV.

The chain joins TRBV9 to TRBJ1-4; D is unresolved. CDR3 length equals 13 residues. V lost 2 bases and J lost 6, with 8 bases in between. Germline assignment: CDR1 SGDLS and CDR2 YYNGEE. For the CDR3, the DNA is TGTGCCAGCAGCGTGGACGGGGATGAAAAACTGTTTTTT. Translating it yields CASSVDGDEKLFF.

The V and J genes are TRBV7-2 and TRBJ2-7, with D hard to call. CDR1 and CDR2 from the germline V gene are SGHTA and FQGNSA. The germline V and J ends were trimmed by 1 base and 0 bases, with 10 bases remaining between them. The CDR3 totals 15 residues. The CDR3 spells CASSLGRLVSYEQYF. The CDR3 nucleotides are TGTGCCAGCAGCTTAGGCAGGCTCGTCTCCTACGAGCAGTACTTC.

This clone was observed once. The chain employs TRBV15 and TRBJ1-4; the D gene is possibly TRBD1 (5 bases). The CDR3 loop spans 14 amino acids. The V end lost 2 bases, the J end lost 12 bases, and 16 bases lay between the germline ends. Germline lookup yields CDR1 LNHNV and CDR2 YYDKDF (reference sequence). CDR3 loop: CATSRTGVKLELFF. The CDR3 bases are TGTGCCACCAGCAGAACGGGGGTAAAGTTGGAACTGTTTTTT.

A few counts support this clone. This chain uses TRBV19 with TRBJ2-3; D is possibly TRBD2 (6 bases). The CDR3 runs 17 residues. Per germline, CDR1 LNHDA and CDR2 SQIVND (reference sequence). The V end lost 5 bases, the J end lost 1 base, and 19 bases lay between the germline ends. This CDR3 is CASSQVWRGPGTDTQYF. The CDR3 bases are TGTGCCAGTAGTCAGGTTTGGAGGGGACCGGGCACAGATACGCAGTATTTT.

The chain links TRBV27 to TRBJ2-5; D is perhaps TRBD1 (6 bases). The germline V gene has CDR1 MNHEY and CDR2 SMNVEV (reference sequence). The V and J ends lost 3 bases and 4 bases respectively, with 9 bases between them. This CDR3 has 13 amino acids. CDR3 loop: CASSLGARETQYF. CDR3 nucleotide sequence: TGTGCCAGCAGTTTGGGGGCCCGAGAGACCCAGTACTTC.

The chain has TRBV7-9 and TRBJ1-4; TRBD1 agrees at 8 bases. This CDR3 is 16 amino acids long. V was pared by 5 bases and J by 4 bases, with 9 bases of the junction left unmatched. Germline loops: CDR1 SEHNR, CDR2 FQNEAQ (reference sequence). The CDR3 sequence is CASSLGQGGFNEKLFF. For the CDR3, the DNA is TGTGCCAGCAGCCTCGGACAGGGAGGGTTTAATGAAAAACTGTTTTTT.

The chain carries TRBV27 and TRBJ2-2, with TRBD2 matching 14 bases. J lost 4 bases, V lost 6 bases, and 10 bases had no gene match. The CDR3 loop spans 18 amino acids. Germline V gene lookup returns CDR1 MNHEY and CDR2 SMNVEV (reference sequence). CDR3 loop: CASSTGLAGGWVTGELFF. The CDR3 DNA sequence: TGTGCCAGCAGCACCGGACTAGCGGGAGGATGGGTCACCGGGGAGCTGTTTTTT.

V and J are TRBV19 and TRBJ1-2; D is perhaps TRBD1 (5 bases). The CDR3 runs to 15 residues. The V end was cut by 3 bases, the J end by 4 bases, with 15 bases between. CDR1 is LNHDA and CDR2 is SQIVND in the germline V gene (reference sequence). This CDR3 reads CASSIIPGTGYGYTF. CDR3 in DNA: TGTGCCAGTAGTATTATTCCCGGCACAGGCTATGGCTACACCTTC.

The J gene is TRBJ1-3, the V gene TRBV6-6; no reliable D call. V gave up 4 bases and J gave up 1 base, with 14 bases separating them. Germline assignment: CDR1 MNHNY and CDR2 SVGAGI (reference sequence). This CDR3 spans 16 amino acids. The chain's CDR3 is CASSFTHGNSGNTIYF. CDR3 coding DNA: TGTGCCAGCAGTTTCACCCACGGGAATTCTGGAAACACCATATATTTT.

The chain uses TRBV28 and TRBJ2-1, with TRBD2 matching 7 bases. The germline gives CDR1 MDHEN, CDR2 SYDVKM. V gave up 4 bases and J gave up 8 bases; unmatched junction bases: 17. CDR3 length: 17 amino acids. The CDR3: CASSSEPGLRPFYEQFF. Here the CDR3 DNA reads TGTGCCAGCAGTTCAGAGCCGGGACTACGACCGTTCTATGAGCAGTTCTTC.

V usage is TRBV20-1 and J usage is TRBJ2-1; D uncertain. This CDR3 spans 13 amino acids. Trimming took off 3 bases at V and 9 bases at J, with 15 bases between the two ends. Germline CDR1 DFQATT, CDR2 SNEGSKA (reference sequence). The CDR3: CSASRVVYGEQFF. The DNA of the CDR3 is TGCAGTGCTAGTCGAGTTGTGTATGGTGAGCAGTTCTTC.

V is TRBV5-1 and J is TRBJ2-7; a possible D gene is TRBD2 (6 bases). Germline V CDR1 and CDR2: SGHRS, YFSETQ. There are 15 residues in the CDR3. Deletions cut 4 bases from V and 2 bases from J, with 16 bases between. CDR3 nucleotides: TGCGCCAGCAGCCCGTCGGGGGATATACCCTACGAGCAGTACTTC. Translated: CASSPSGDIPYEQYF. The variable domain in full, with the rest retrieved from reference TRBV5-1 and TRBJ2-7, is KAGVTQTPRYLIKTRGQQVTLSCSPISGHRSVSWYQQTPGQGLQFLFEYFSETQRNKGNFPGRFSGRQFSNSRSEMNVSTLELGDSALYLCASSPSGDIPYEQYFGPGTRLTVT.

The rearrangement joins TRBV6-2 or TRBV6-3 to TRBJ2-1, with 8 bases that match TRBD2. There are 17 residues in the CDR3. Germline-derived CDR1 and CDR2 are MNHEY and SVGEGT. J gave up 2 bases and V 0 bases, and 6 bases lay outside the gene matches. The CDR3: CASSYSLAGTAYNEQFF. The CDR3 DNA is TGTGCCAGCAGTTACTCCCTAGCGGGTACCGCCTACAATGAGCAGTTCTTC.